The 21 T cell receptor beta chains reported below all come from one sample, sequenced in a study of blood T cell repertoires in COVID-19. Measured with immunoSEQ multiplex PCR; TCRdb has only the in-frame clones, and not every one. The sample consists of about 220,000 clones, around 85% of them appearing once. Material for sequencing was peripheral blood. Every receptor here comes from a middle-aged man with acute or convalescent COVID-19.

The CDR3 region is CASSQALSVNNEQFF. For the CDR3, the DNA is TGTGCCAGCAGCCAAGCCCTTAGCGTCAACAATGAGCAGTTCTTC. The chain is built from TRBV14 and TRBJ2-1; D perhaps matches TRBD2 (5 bases). The germline V gene encodes CDR1 SGHDN and CDR2 FVKESK. This CDR3 region has 15 residues. Trimming pared 1 base from V and 5 bases from J, leaving 12 bases between.

The CDR3 bases are TGTGCCAGTAGACTCCGGAGCAACCCGAATCAGCCCCAGCATTTT. Translated, it gives CASRLRSNPNQPQHF. The rearrangement links TRBV19 to TRBJ1-5; D is unclear. Looked up from germline, CDR1 is LNHDA and CDR2 is SQIVND (reference sequence). V was clipped by 6 bases and J by 4 bases, with 16 bases between them. This CDR3 is 15 amino acids long.

The rearrangement uses TRBV6-5 and TRBJ1-5; 8 bases fit TRBD1. With 6 bases clipped from V and 4 bases from J, the junction kept 5 bases outside the gene matches. Germline lookup yields CDR1 MNHEY and CDR2 SVGAGI. The CDR3 extends over 14 amino acids. The CDR3 DNA follows: TGTGCCAGCAGCTCGACAGGGGTAAATCAGCCCCAGCATTTT. Translating it yields CASSSTGVNQPQHF.

The chain couples TRBV7-2 to TRBJ1-1; 7 bases are a match to TRBD1. This CDR3 is built from 14 residues. Germline V CDR1 and CDR2: SGHTA, FQGNSA. The trim removed 4 bases at V and 1 base at J, leaving 3 bases unmatched. The CDR3 DNA sequence: TGTGCCAGCAGCTCCCAGGGGGGGAACACTGAAGCTTTCTTT. Its translation: CASSSQGGNTEAFF.

This CDR3 reads CASSSWTGDDSGELFF. The CDR3, as DNA: TGTGCCAGCAGCTCCTGGACAGGGGATGATTCCGGGGAGCTGTTTTTT. This chain connects TRBV7-3 to TRBJ2-2; 9 bases align to TRBD1. Germline CDR1 SGHTA, CDR2 FQGTGA. The CDR3 consists of 16 residues. V was pared by 4 bases and J by 6 bases, with 9 bases of the junction left unmatched.

V is TRBV7-9 and J is TRBJ1-4, with D unclear. There are 16 residues in the CDR3. V was pared by 2 bases and J by 8 bases, with 18 bases between. Germline CDR1 reads SEHNR; CDR2 reads FQNEAQ (reference sequence). CDR3 coding DNA: TGTGCCAGCAGCTTAAAGCCGACCCCGGTGGGCGAAAAACTGTTTTTT. Translating gives CASSLKPTPVGEKLFF.

The chain uses TRBV19 and TRBJ2-7; 9 bases match TRBD1. V was clipped by 5 bases and J by 3 bases; unmatched bases: 8. There are 15 residues in the CDR3. Germline assignment: CDR1 LNHDA and CDR2 SQIVND (reference sequence). CDR3 bases: TGTGCCAGTAGTCCGGGACAGGGATACTACTACGAGCAGTACTTC. Translating it yields CASSPGQGYYYEQYF.

The chain joins TRBV6-5 to TRBJ2-5; D possibly corresponds to TRBD2 (6 bases). The CDR3 covers 12 residues. V was cut by 6 bases and J by 3 bases, with 8 bases left in between. Germline V gene data show CDR1 as MNHEY and CDR2 as SVGAGI. The CDR3 region is CASRAGEETQYF. The CDR3 coding sequence is TGTGCCAGCAGAGCGGGTGAAGAGACCCAGTACTTC.

The chain has TRBV5-8 and TRBJ1-2; D possibly corresponds to TRBD1 (6 bases). Germline V gene sequence: CDR1 SGHTS, CDR2 YDEGEE. This CDR3 spans 15 amino acids. Trimming took 1 base from V and 3 from J, leaving 13 bases between them. Here the CDR3 DNA reads TGTGCCAGCAGCTTGCGCGGGGGCTTAGACTATGGCTACACCTTC. Amino acids: CASSLRGGLDYGYTF. Full variable domain (rest looked up from reference TRBV5-8 and TRBJ1-2): EAGVTQSPTHLIKTRGQQATLRCSPISGHTSVYWYQQALGLGLQFLLWYDEGEERNRGNFPPRFSGRQFPNYSSELNVNALELEDSALYLCASSLRGGLDYGYTFGSGTRLTVV.

The V and J genes are TRBV11-2 and TRBJ2-1; D remains ambiguous. V was pared by 2 bases and J by 6 bases, with 8 bases between. Germline CDR1 reads SGHAT; CDR2 reads FQNNGV. This CDR3 is built from 13 residues. The CDR3 DNA reads TGTGCCAGCAGCTTATTCCCCGGCAATGAGCAGTTCTTC. The encoded protein is CASSLFPGNEQFF. Full variable domain (outside the CDR3, taken from reference TRBV11-2 and TRBJ2-1): EAGVAQSPRYKIIEKRQSVAFWCNPISGHATLYWYQQILGQGPKLLIQFQNNGVVDDSQLPKDRFSAERLKGVDSTLKIQPAKLEDSAVYLCASSLFPGNEQFFGPGTRLTVL.

This clone was counted between two and nine times. The chain links TRBV27 to TRBJ2-5; D remains unclear. Trimming removed 5 bases at V and 0 bases at J, with 7 bases between. There are 13 residues in the CDR3. Germline V CDR1 and CDR2: MNHEY, SMNVEV (reference sequence). In DNA form, the CDR3 reads TGTGCCAGCAGTCCTCAGTACCAAGAGACCCAGTACTTC. The encoded protein is CASSPQYQETQYF.

The gene calls are TRBV11-2 and TRBJ1-6, with 7 bases aligning to TRBD1. The CDR3 is 14 amino acids. Germline CDR1 is SGHAT and CDR2 is FQNNGV. The J segment lost 11 bases and the V segment lost 6 bases, leaving 10 bases of the junction unmatched. The CDR3 DNA is TGTGCCAGCAGTGTAGGACAGGTTAGGGCACCCCTCCACTTT. It is translated as CASSVGQVRAPLHF.

This chain links TRBV27 with TRBJ1-6; tentative D call: TRBD1 (6 bases). The CDR3 has 16 residues. V was pared by 5 bases and J by 1 base, with 12 bases between. CDR1 MNHEY and CDR2 SMNVEV come from the germline V gene (reference sequence). CDR3 sequence: CASSKGVLSYNSPLHF. The CDR3 coding sequence is TGTGCCAGCAGTAAGGGGGTCTTATCCTATAATTCACCCCTCCACTTT.

This chain uses TRBV19 with TRBJ1-1, with D perhaps TRBD1 (6 bases). This CDR3 has 14 residues. CDR1 is LNHDA, CDR2 SQIVND, per germline (reference sequence). Trimming stripped 3 bases from V and 5 bases from J, with 13 bases between. Here the CDR3 reads CASSMKVRGTEAFF. DNA for the CDR3: TGTGCCAGTAGTATGAAAGTGAGGGGGACTGAAGCTTTCTTT.

The chain is built from TRBV27 and TRBJ2-3, with 8 bases aligning to TRBD2. Germline V gene sequence: CDR1 MNHEY, CDR2 SMNVEV (reference sequence). Trimming at V came to 7 bases and at J to 1 base, leaving 4 bases not matched to a gene. This CDR3 is built from 14 residues. CDR3 region: CASTRGAGTDTQYF. The CDR3 DNA follows: TGTGCCAGCACGCGGGGGGCCGGCACAGATACGCAGTATTTT.

The J gene is TRBJ1-2, the V gene TRBV12-3 or TRBV12-4, with a possible D match to TRBD1 (5 bases). The CDR3 is made up of 13 amino acids. V was clipped by 3 bases and J by 3 bases, with 8 bases between them. The CDR3 protein is CASSFGGDYGYTF. CDR3 nucleotides: TGTGCCAGCAGTTTTGGAGGGGACTATGGCTACACCTTC.

V gene TRBV19 combines with J gene TRBJ1-6; 8 positions match TRBD1. The CDR3 is 15 amino acids. CDR1 and CDR2 from the germline V gene are LNHDA and SQIVND (reference sequence). V was clipped by 8 bases and J by 5 bases; unmatched bases: 8. The CDR3 spells CASDRTGTNNSPLHF. Here the CDR3 DNA reads TGTGCCAGTGACCGGACAGGGACCAATAATTCACCCCTCCACTTT.

The gene calls are TRBV29-1 and TRBJ2-7, with 7 bases identical to TRBD1. The germline CDR1 and CDR2 sequences are SQVTM and ANQGSEA. The CDR3 loop spans 13 amino acids. Losses at the gene ends were 7 bases for V and 2 bases for J; bases not matched to a gene: 8. CDR3 nucleotide sequence: TGCAGCGCCCGACAGGGACCCCCCTACGAGCAGTACTTC. Protein: CSARQGPPYEQYF.

This chain joins TRBV28 and TRBJ2-2, with 7 bases lining up with TRBD1. The CDR3 runs 15 residues. Looked up from germline, CDR1 is MDHEN and CDR2 is SYDVKM. V was clipped by 4 bases and J by 7 bases; unmatched bases: 9. The chain's CDR3 is CASSSPGQPSGELFF. DNA of the CDR3: TGTGCCAGCAGTTCCCCGGGACAGCCCAGCGGGGAGCTGTTTTTT.

In this sample, this clone turned up once. This rearrangement joins TRBV3-1 (or the pseudogene TRBV3-2) to TRBJ2-3, with TRBD1 matching over 7 bases. CDR1 and CDR2 (germline): LGHDT, YNNKEL (reference sequence). The length of the CDR3 is 17 residues. The V gene end was trimmed by 0 bases and the J gene end by 5 bases; junction bases not matched to a gene: 11. The DNA of the CDR3 is TGTGCCAGCAGCCAAGATCCTGCTAAGGGACAGAGAGATACGCAGTATTTT. Translating it yields CASSQDPAKGQRDTQYF.

The gene calls are TRBV27 and TRBJ2-6; D remains unclear. Germline V gives CDR1 MNHEY, CDR2 SMNVEV (reference sequence). The CDR3 has 13 residues. V was pared by 6 bases and J by 3 bases, with 6 bases between. As DNA, the CDR3 is TGTGCCAGCAGCACCGGTGGGGCCAACGTCCTGACTTTC. It codes for CASSTGGANVLTF.